Listed below are T cell receptor beta chains from one sample, sequenced in a study of blood T cells in healthy people across ages. From the 5' RACE reads, TCRdb called clonotypes with MiXCR, one entry per CDR3 protein. The sample includes 800,000 or so distinct CDR3 sequences, 55% to 65% of them seen just once. Sequences were obtained from blood. The source of these receptors is a man aged 25 to 40 in good health. Each CDR3 is given with its conserved first and last residue. The order of the fields is clone size, D gene, V gene, J gene, CDR3 DNA, CDR3 protein. D genes are given only for firm matches. Rows give clone size only sometimes, using once, few, many, or a class for an expanded clone.

NA	TRBD1	TRBV4-1	TRBJ1-5	TGCGCCAGCAGCTTGACTCAGGGGGCTAGCAATCAGCCCCAGCATTTT	CASSLTQGASNQPQHF
few	TRBD1	TRBV7-2	TRBJ1-4	TGTGCCAGCAGCCAGAGACAGGGGGCTTTTGAAAAACTGTTTTTT	CASSQRQGAFEKLFF
NA	NA	TRBV5-1	TRBJ2-5	TGCGCCAGCAGCTTGTACCGGGCCAAGCCGCAAGAGACCCAGTACTTC	CASSLYRAKPQETQYF
NA	NA	TRBV6-2/TRBV6-3	TRBJ2-7	TGTGCCAGCAGACACCTACAGGGTTACGAGCAGTACTTC	CASRHLQGYEQYF
many	TRBD2	TRBV10-3	TRBJ2-4	TGTGCCATTAGCGGGGGGGCGGATGAGCAGTACTTC	CAISGGADEQYF
NA	TRBD1	TRBV6-6	TRBJ1-5	TGTGCCAGCAGTTCCCCTCCGACAGGGGGCCAGCCCCAGCATTTT	CASSSPPTGGQPQHF
once	TRBD2	TRBV7-8	TRBJ2-1	TGTGCCAGCAGCTTAGTTGGGACTAGGTCCTACAATGAGCAGTTCTTC	CASSLVGTRSYNEQFF
NA	NA	TRBV18	TRBJ2-5	TGTGCCAGCTCACCACGCGGGGAAGATGAGCAGTACTTC	CASSPRGEDEQYF
NA	NA	TRBV28	TRBJ1-6	TGTGCCAGCAGTTTCACAAGTTCACCCCTCCACTTT	CASSFTSSPLHF
once	NA	TRBV5-1	TRBJ1-2	TGCGCCAGCAGCACCCAGGGAGGTGATGGCTACACCTTC	CASSTQGGDGYTF
NA	NA	TRBV28	TRBJ1-6	TGTGCCAGCACCAGCCGTCCTAATTCACCCCTCCACTTT	CASTSRPNSPLHF
few	NA	TRBV29-1	TRBJ2-5	TGCAGCGTTGAAGGTAGGGGGACGCATCAGCAGTACTTC	CSVEGRGTHQQYF
NA	NA	TRBV4-1	TRBJ1-2	TGCGCCAGCAGCCCCCCGGGAGATAACTATGGCTACACCTTC	CASSPPGDNYGYTF
few	TRBD1	TRBV7-3	TRBJ1-6	TGTGCCAGCAGTTTGGGACAGGCTTCACCCCTCCACTTT	CASSLGQASPLHF
few	NA	TRBV6-5	TRBJ1-1	TGTGCCAGCAGTCGGGAGGGGGTCACTGAAGCTTTCTTT	CASSREGVTEAFF
NA	NA	TRBV6-5	TRBJ1-2	TGTGCCAGCAGTGACTCGAGACTGACAGATGGCTACACCTTC	CASSDSRLTDGYTF
once	TRBD1	TRBV4-3	TRBJ2-7	TGCGCCAGCAGCCAAACAGGGGTGGGGTACGAGCAGTACTTC	CASSQTGVGYEQYF
few	NA	TRBV6-5	TRBJ2-5	TGTGCCAGCAGTTACACGACAGAATCTGGGACCCAGTACTTC	CASSYTTESGTQYF
once	TRBD1	TRBV4-3	TRBJ2-7	TGCGCCAGCAGCCAAGTTACGTTTCTGGCCCAGGGGGCAGGTACCTACGAGCAGTACTTC	CASSQVTFLAQGAGTYEQYF